This T cell receptor (beta chain) derives from a study of Tregs in tolerant kidney transplant recipients. A note on this clone: The target antigen is unknown.

Overall study results and limits: Findings come from small patient numbers and require larger validation. This study did not directly address biological reproducibility. Activated donor B cell expansion appeared to reveal the most relevant donor-specific TCRbeta repertoire.

Some clones are missing from TCRdb's copy, which holds only in-frame ones; the method was immunoSEQ multiplex PCR. The sample carries some 60,000 clones, around 80% recorded once. V lost 5 bases, J lost 4 bases, and 18 bases lay in between. The CDR3 length is 16 residues. The germline gives CDR1 SGHTA, CDR2 FQGTGA. Thawed PBMCs were FACS-sorted into unstimulated CD4+CD25+CD127- regulatory T cells, CD4+CD25- non-regulatory cells, CD4 and CD8 cells. Source material: CD4+ T cells from blood. The J gene is TRBJ2-1, the V gene TRBV7-3; possibly TRBD2 for D (7 bases). The receptor's source is a human donor in good health. CDR3 amino acids: CASSPLGGLRYNEQFF. For the CDR3, the DNA is TGTGCCAGCAGCCCCTTAGGGGGACTACGTTACAATGAGCAGTTCTTC.